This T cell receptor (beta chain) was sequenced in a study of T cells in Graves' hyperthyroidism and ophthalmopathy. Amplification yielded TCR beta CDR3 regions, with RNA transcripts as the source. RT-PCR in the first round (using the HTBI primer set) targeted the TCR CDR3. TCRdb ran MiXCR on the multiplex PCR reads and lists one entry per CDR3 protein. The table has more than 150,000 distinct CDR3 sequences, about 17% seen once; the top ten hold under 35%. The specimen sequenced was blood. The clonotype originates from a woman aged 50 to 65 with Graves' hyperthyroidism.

CDR3 loop: CASSFPNRGRDTIYF. In nucleotides, the CDR3 is TGTGCCAGCAGCTTCCCAAACAGGGGGAGAGACACCATATATTTT. The gene calls are TRBV7-2 and TRBJ1-3, with TRBD1 matching 8 bases. Germline-derived CDR1 and CDR2 are SGHTA and FQGNSA. The CDR3 is made up of 15 amino acids. The J segment lost 8 bases and the V segment lost 3 bases, leaving 9 bases of the junction unmatched.